The 15 T cell receptor beta chains in this list originate from one sample, sequenced in a study of OX40 agonist ivuxolimab in advanced cancers. Data came from immunoSEQ multiplex PCR; TCRdb stores just in-frame clones and leaves some out. The sample records fewer than 140,000 clones, 90% being singletons. Sequences were derived from CD4+ or CD8+ T cells sorted from blood, sampled in a trial of the OX40 agonist ivuxolimab. The receptor source for this set is an adult with an advanced solid tumor such as melanoma, head and neck, liver or kidney cancer.

This clone came up once. The CDR3 nucleotides read TGTGCCATCTCCGAGGGGAGTAGCAATCAGCCCCAGCATTTT. This encodes CAISEGSSNQPQHF. The chain joins TRBV10-3 to TRBJ1-5, with D possibly being TRBD1 (5 bases). V was shortened by 8 bases and J by 0 bases, with 11 bases between the two germline ends. The germline CDR1 and CDR2 sequences are ENHRY and SYGVKD. CDR3 length: 14 residues.

This clone appeared a few times. V is TRBV7-9 and J is TRBJ1-6; D may be TRBD1 (6 bases). Germline V gene lookup returns CDR1 SEHNR and CDR2 FQNEAQ (reference sequence). Trimming removed 1 base from V and 7 bases from J, with 8 bases in between. The CDR3 length is 14 residues. The chain's CDR3 is CASSLGGTNSPLHF. The CDR3, as DNA: TGTGCCAGCAGCTTAGGTGGGACAAATTCACCCCTCCACTTT. Using reference TRBV7-9 and TRBJ1-6 for the parts outside the CDR3, the full variable domain is DTGVSQNPRHKITKRGQNVTFRCDPISEHNRLYWYRQTLGQGPEFLTYFQNEAQLEKSRLLSDRFSAERPKGSFSTLEIQRTEQGDSAMYLCASSLGGTNSPLHFGNGTRLTVT.

The CDR3 protein is CASSLGGPLQETQYF. The CDR3 region has the DNA TGCGCCAGCAGCTTGGGGGGACCCCTCCAAGAGACCCAGTACTTC. The chain has TRBV5-1 and TRBJ2-5, with D possibly being TRBD1 or TRBD2 (5 bases each). V lost 0 bases and J 1 base, leaving 10 bases between the germline ends. CDR3 size: 15 residues. Germline V CDR1 and CDR2: SGHRS, YFSETQ.

In DNA form, the CDR3 reads TGTGCCTGGAGTCTCGAGGGGCGAGGAGAGACCCAGTACTTC. It codes for CAWSLEGRGETQYF. V gene TRBV30 combines with J gene TRBJ2-5; D is possibly TRBD1 or TRBD2 (5 bases each). In germline, CDR1 is GTSNPN, CDR2 SVGIG (reference sequence). CDR3 size: 14 residues. V lost 2 bases and J 4 bases, leaving 14 bases between the germline ends.

The chain has TRBV30 and TRBJ1-6; TRBD1 matches 7 bases. The CDR3 covers 13 residues. Germline CDR1 and CDR2: GTSNPN and SVGIG (reference sequence). The V and J ends lost 3 bases and 6 bases, in that order; junction bases with no gene match: 2. Here the CDR3 reads CAWRRDSNSPLHF. The CDR3 DNA sequence: TGTGCCTGGAGAAGGGACAGTAATTCACCCCTCCACTTT.

The rearrangement uses TRBV6-6 and TRBJ2-7, with D tentatively TRBD1 (5 bases). Germline-derived CDR1 and CDR2 are MNHNY and SVGAGI (reference sequence). The CDR3 is 12 amino acids. V dropped 5 bases and J dropped 3 bases, with 8 bases sitting between them. This CDR3 reads CASSRQIYEQYF. For the CDR3, the DNA is TGTGCCAGCAGTCGACAGATCTACGAGCAGTACTTC.

The V gene is TRBV5-5, the J gene TRBJ2-5; D tentatively fits TRBD1 or TRBD2 (5 bases each). Looked up from germline, CDR1 is SGHKS and CDR2 is YYEKEE (reference sequence). The CDR3 has 14 residues. V lost 3 bases to trimming and J lost 4 bases, with 13 bases between them. The CDR3 coding sequence is TGTGCCAGCAGCTCGCCGGGACCTGGAGAGACCCAGTACTTC. Translating gives CASSSPGPGETQYF.

This clone was seen a single time. The chain carries TRBV6-5 and TRBJ1-2; 9 bases fit TRBD1. With V trimmed by 6 bases and J by 8 bases, 10 bases remained unmatched. The germline gives CDR1 MNHEY, CDR2 SVGAGI. CDR3 length: 14 amino acids. The CDR3 DNA follows: TGTGCCAGCAGCCGAACCGGGACAGGGCGCGGCTACACCTTC. It codes for CASSRTGTGRGYTF.

The chain couples TRBV12-5 to TRBJ2-5; 15 nucleotides match TRBD2. Germline CDR1 is LGHNT and CDR2 is FRNRAP. The CDR3 sequence is 18 residues long. The V and J ends lost 7 bases and 5 bases, in that order; junction bases with no gene match: 14. In nucleotides, the CDR3 is TGTGCTAGTGCCCTCCTCGGGGGGGGACTAGCGGGGGGTGAGACCCAGTACTTC. Translated, it gives CASALLGGGLAGGETQYF.

The chain uses TRBV5-6 and TRBJ2-4; D is tentatively TRBD1 or TRBD2 (6 bases each). Trimming shortened V by 0 bases and J by 2 bases, and 12 bases separated the two germline ends. The CDR3 runs to 16 residues. CDR1 SGHDT and CDR2 YYEEEE come from the germline V gene. The CDR3 is CASSLGGAGTKNIQYF. The CDR3 DNA reads as TGTGCCAGCAGCTTGGGGGGGGCCGGAACCAAAAACATTCAGTACTTC.

The rearrangement links TRBV10-2 to TRBJ2-6; D may be TRBD2 (6 bases). The CDR3 length is 14 residues. Germline V gives CDR1 WSHSY, CDR2 SAAADI. Trimming cost V 6 bases and J 4 bases, with 10 bases left between them. For the CDR3, the DNA is TGCGCCAGCAGGGAGGGAAGCGGGGCCAACGTCCTGACTTTC. Translating gives CASREGSGANVLTF.

The chain uses TRBV7-2 and TRBJ1-5; D not certain. The CDR3 is 13 residues long. V was trimmed by 5 bases and J by 0 bases, leaving 5 bases between them. The germline V gene encodes CDR1 SGHTA and CDR2 FQGNSA. The CDR3 protein is CASSPDSNQPQHF. The CDR3 bases are TGTGCCAGCAGCCCCGATAGCAATCAGCCCCAGCATTTT.

The rearrangement uses TRBV10-3 and TRBJ2-3; possibly TRBD1 for D (5 bases). V was cut by 10 bases and J by 3 bases, with 14 bases left in between. This CDR3 has 13 residues. CDR1 ENHRY and CDR2 SYGVKD come from the germline V gene. This chain's CDR3 is CATQGVGTDTQYF. The CDR3 DNA reads TGTGCCACCCAAGGGGTAGGGACAGATACGCAGTATTTT.

The chain combines TRBV28 with TRBJ1-1; 8 bases fit TRBD1. CDR3 length equals 15 residues. Germline V CDR1 and CDR2: MDHEN, SYDVKM. Trimming cost V 3 bases and J 6 bases; bases outside gene matches: 9. CDR3 nucleotides: TGTGCCAGCAGTTTTCATGGGACAGGAGGACCTGAAGCTTTCTTT. It is translated as CASSFHGTGGPEAFF.

The chain combines TRBV7-9 with TRBJ2-7; TRBD1 matches at 9 bases. V shed 5 bases, J shed 7 bases, and the junction held 12 bases outside the gene matches. The germline V gene has CDR1 SEHNR and CDR2 FQNEAQ (reference sequence). CDR3 length: 15 residues. The CDR3 loop is CASSPGQGRTGEQYF. CDR3 coding DNA: TGTGCCAGCAGCCCAGGACAGGGGAGAACGGGGGAGCAGTACTTC. Based on the CDR3 plus reference TRBV7-9 and TRBJ2-7, the full variable domain is DTGVSQNPRHKITKRGQNVTFRCDPISEHNRLYWYRQTLGQGPEFLTYFQNEAQLEKSRLLSDRFSAERPKGSFSTLEIQRTEQGDSAMYLCASSPGQGRTGEQYFGPGTRLTVT.